This T cell receptor beta chain was observed in a study of T-cell memory formation after mild COVID-19. Whole-study context: TCR clustering was largely donor specific.

The CDR3 consists of 14 residues. Trimming took off 5 bases at V and 4 bases at J, with 15 bases between the two ends. CDR1 and CDR2 from the germline V gene are DFQATT and SNEGSKA (reference sequence). Employing constant-segment primers, 5'RACE generated TCR alpha and TCR beta cDNA libraries bearing sample barcodes and UMIs. TCRdb analysed the 5' RACE reads with MiXCR anew, one entry per CDR3 protein. The table shows about 440,000 distinct CDR3 sequences, with over 15% occurring only once. The clonotype originates from an adult woman who had mild COVID-19 (a few samples of this study predate the infection). Cell type and time point are not known. The gene calls are TRBV20-1 and TRBJ2-1; D unresolved. The material sequenced was PBMCs or a T cell subset sorted from them (not recorded which). The CDR3: CSALNLDSYNEQFF. CDR3 sequence (DNA): TGCAGTGCTCTTAACCTCGACTCATACAATGAGCAGTTCTTC.